This entry concerns a single TCR beta chain. Its target is not known. With 0 bases clipped from V and 2 bases from J, the junction kept 14 bases outside the gene matches. The CDR3 runs to 20 residues. Germline V CDR1 and CDR2: SGDLS, YYNGEE. This sample is part of a study of cytomegalovirus exposure and HLA in healthy donors. The wider study: Unique TCRs numbering approximately 80 million, obtained from HLA-typed donors, made up an early data release. Study-level points and caveats: An analysis was carried out later, and it reportedly showed fewer N-insertions in an Asian-associated ancestry cluster than the approximately 700-donor mean. Reports indicated that the classifier achieved high specificity and sensitivity in diagnosing cytomegalovirus status. The study designated roughly 150 TCR beta chains cytomegalovirus-associated.

In the PCR, 60 Vbeta and 13 Jbeta primers were used. Assay used: immunoSEQ multiplex PCR; TCRdb lists only in-frame clones, some missing. The sample yields about 200,000 clones, roughly 83% seen once. The chain has TRBV9 and TRBJ2-2, with 9 bases aligning to TRBD2. Sequencing was carried out using PBMCs. The clonotype was recovered from a boy under 10 years old in good health and CMV-seronegative. The CDR3, as DNA: TGTGCCAGCAGCGTAGCTACGGGGGTTAGCGGGAGACTTAACACCGGGGAGCTGTTTTTT. Protein: CASSVATGVSGRLNTGELFF. The full variable domain, in which reference TRBV9 and TRBJ2-2 provide the parts outside the CDR3, is DSGVTQTPKHLITATGQRVTLRCSPRSGDLSVYWYQQSLDQGLQFLIQYYNGEERAKGNILERFSAQQFPDLHSELNLSSLELGDSALYFCASSVATGVSGRLNTGELFFGEGSRLTVL.